This TCR beta chain was sequenced in a study of blood T cells in healthy people across ages. Whole-study results and caveats: A strong correlation was found between TCR beta diversity and the percentage of naive T cells. TCR beta diversity, measured per million T cells, fell in a roughly linear way with age.

The use of a sample-barcoded 5' primer and a J-beta primer mix characterized a second PCR of about 7 to 12 cycles. Each cDNA molecule was tagged by a template-switch adaptor with 12 random nucleotides. In TCRdb, the 5' RACE reads were re-called with MiXCR into one record per CDR3 protein. The table has 1.5 million to 2 million distinct CDR3 sequences, approximately 50% seen once. This clonotype occurred a few times. What it binds is not known. Deletions cut 5 bases from V and 2 bases from J, with 11 bases between. The germline CDR1 and CDR2 sequences are SGHTA and FQGNSA. This CDR3 is 14 amino acids long.

This clonotype originated in a woman in her thirties or forties in good health. The chain combines TRBV7-2 with TRBJ2-3; unclear D gene. The sample consisted of blood. CDR3 sequence: CASSPLGTTDTQYF. The CDR3 DNA reads as TGTGCCAGCAGCCCCCTTGGAACCACAGATACGCAGTATTTT. The full variable domain, rest sourced from reference TRBV7-2 and TRBJ2-3, is GAGVSQSPSNKVTEKGKDVELRCDPISGHTALYWYRQSLGQGLEFLIYFQGNSAPDKSGLPSDRFSAERTGGSVSTLTIQRTQQEDSAVYLCASSPLGTTDTQYFGPGTRLTVL.